These 8 T cell receptor beta chains originate from one sample sequenced in a study of response to subunit inactivated influenza vaccine. Via MiXCR, TCRdb re-called the RT-PCR reads, giving one row per CDR3 protein. The sample contains 500,000 to 600,000 distinct CDR3 sequences, approximately 12% of which appear only once. Sample: PBMCs from blood, taken about 40 days after vaccination. Every receptor here comes from a man aged 45-65 years who received an inactivated influenza vaccine.

This clonotype was counted a few times. The CDR3 DNA reads TGTGCCAGCAGCTTAGCAGGACTAGCGGGAGATACGCAGTATTTT. This sequence encodes CASSLAGLAGDTQYF. This chain links TRBV7-9 with TRBJ2-3; 11 bases are a match to TRBD2. Per germline, CDR1 SEHNR and CDR2 FQNEAQ (reference sequence). V gave up 0 bases and J gave up 5 bases; unmatched junction bases: 1. The CDR3 is 15 amino acids. Full variable domain (remainder filled in from reference TRBV7-9 and TRBJ2-3): DTGVSQNPRHKITKRGQNVTFRCDPISEHNRLYWYRQTLGQGPEFLTYFQNEAQLEKSRLLSDRFSAERPKGSFSTLEIQRTEQGDSAMYLCASSLAGLAGDTQYFGPGTRLTVL.

In this sample, this clonotype turned up a few times. The rearrangement uses TRBV4-1 and TRBJ2-7, with D possibly being TRBD1 (5 bases). Germline-derived CDR1 and CDR2 are MGHRA and YSYEKL. The CDR3 is 13 amino acids. V was pared by 3 bases and J by 0 bases, with 6 bases between. The CDR3 spells CASSHGHSYEQYF. In nucleotides, the CDR3 is TGCGCCAGCAGCCATGGACACTCCTACGAGCAGTACTTC.

This sequence joins TRBV28 and TRBJ1-5, with D hard to call. The CDR3 has 17 amino acids. Between the trimmed V and J ends, which lost 7 bases and 1 base, there was a span of 20 bases. Germline V CDR1 and CDR2: MDHEN, SYDVKM. The CDR3 reads CASTVSPGGRSNQPQHF. The CDR3 nucleotides read TGTGCCAGCACCGTTTCCCCAGGAGGGCGAAGCAATCAGCCCCAGCATTTT. Combining the CDR3 with reference TRBV28 and TRBJ1-5 gives the whole variable domain DVKVTQSSRYLVKRTGEKVFLECVQDMDHENMFWYRQDPGLGLRLIYFSYDVKMKEKGDIPEGYSVSREKKERFSLILESASTNQTSMYLCASTVSPGGRSNQPQHFGDGTRLSIL.

The genes are TRBV27 and TRBJ2-7; D tentatively fits TRBD1 or TRBD2 (5 bases each). The CDR3 length is 13 residues. V was trimmed by 6 bases and J by 6 bases, leaving 15 bases between them. Germline lookup yields CDR1 MNHEY and CDR2 SMNVEV (reference sequence). CDR3 nucleotide sequence: TGTGCCAGCAGCTACGGGACGAGTGGCGAGCAGTACTTC. Its protein is CASSYGTSGEQYF.

At least ten counts were recorded for this clonotype. The V gene is TRBV9, the J gene TRBJ2-6; the match to TRBD1 covers 8 bases. The CDR3 totals 17 residues. Germline CDR1 and CDR2: SGDLS and YYNGEE. V shed 1 base, J shed 4 bases, and the junction held 7 bases outside the gene matches. The CDR3 region is CASSVSTGASGANVLTF. The CDR3 DNA reads TGTGCCAGCAGCGTATCGACAGGGGCTTCAGGGGCCAACGTCCTGACTTTC.

V and J are TRBV12-3 or TRBV12-4 and TRBJ2-3; 7 bases fit TRBD2. The CDR3 contains 16 residues. V lost 5 bases and J lost 7; bases outside the gene matches: 15. In nucleotides, the CDR3 is TGTGCCAGCAGTGGGGCCCTAGCGGCGGTGGCATATACGCAGTATTTT. Encoded protein: CASSGALAAVAYTQYF.

The genes are TRBV15 and TRBJ2-1; 8 nucleotides match TRBD2. The junction had 6 bases not matched to a gene; V was cut back by 2 bases and J by 6 bases. CDR3 length: 15 residues. Germline V gene data show CDR1 as LNHNV and CDR2 as YYDKDF (reference sequence). For the CDR3, the DNA is TGTGCCACCAGCAGAAGTCGGGAGGGGATCAATGAGCAGTTCTTC. It specifies CATSRSREGINEQFF.

This clonotype was counted between two and nine times. The CDR3 sequence: CASSLEGASGMGRQYF. Here the CDR3 DNA reads TGTGCCAGCAGCTTAGAAGGGGCTAGCGGGATGGGCCGGCAGTACTTC. The chain combines TRBV7-8 with TRBJ2-7; the match to TRBD2 covers 9 bases. Losses at the gene ends were 1 base for V and 9 bases for J; bases not matched to a gene: 13. The CDR3 contains 16 residues. Germline V gives CDR1 SGHVS, CDR2 FQNEAQ.